This T cell receptor delta chain emerged from a study of gamma delta lymphoproliferative disorders and STAT genes. General study points: Apart from two gamma clonotypes, major patient clonotypes were public.

A remark on this clone: Its antigen remains unidentified. This DNA's translation and the protein TCRdb lists, from a much larger clone, do not match at residue 7, likely due to a read error; the protein shown is translated from the DNA.

TCRdb fed the multiplex PCR reads into CATT to redo clone calling. In the table there are about 2,300 delta-chain clones, about 1.5% of which are singletons. PBMCs from patients and controls supplied the genomic DNA for sequencing. V was clipped by 3 bases and J by 4 bases; unmatched bases: 16. CDR1 and CDR2 from the germline V gene are TVYSNPD and GDNSRS (reference sequence). The CDR3 is 17 amino acids. Specimen: blood. This chain uses TRDV3 with TRDJ1; 11 nucleotides line up with TRDD3. This sequence was found in a human donor in good health. The CDR3 DNA reads TGTGCCTTCAACCCCTCCCCCGACTGGGGGATAGGCGATAAACTCATCTTT. It translates to CAFNPSPDWGIGDKLIF.